This T cell receptor beta chain is from a study of cytomegalovirus exposure and HLA in healthy donors. Study findings and constraints: Reportedly, diagnosis of cytomegalovirus status by the classifier showed high specificity and sensitivity.

As for this clone: Its antigen is currently unknown.

TCRdb's copy holds only in-frame clones and misses some; the assay was immunoSEQ multiplex PCR. This sample has approximately 99,000 clones, with about 94% found just once. The CDR3 consists of 14 residues. The V gene's germline CDR1 is SGHRS and CDR2 YFSETQ. V lost 7 bases to trimming and J lost 4 bases, with 17 bases between them. This chain uses TRBV5-1 with TRBJ2-5; D may be TRBD2 (8 bases). The sequencing input was PBMCs. This receptor was identified in a woman under 30 in good health and CMV-seronegative. The CDR3 sequence: CASHSGGGSETQYF. In nucleotides, the CDR3 is TGCGCCAGCCACTCGGGAGGGGGCTCAGAGACCCAGTACTTC.